This T cell receptor (beta chain) emerged from a study of T cell responses to AZD1222 COVID-19 vaccine. Trimming removed 0 bases at V and 9 bases at J, with 6 bases between. The CDR3 loop spans 12 amino acids. Germline assignment: CDR1 LNHNV and CDR2 YYDKDF (reference sequence). Comments on this clone: Its antigen is unknown.

Using immunoSEQ multiplex PCR, the repertoire was profiled, and TCRdb retains in-frame clones only, with some absent. The sample lists 89,000 or so clones, 88% occurring once. The study's findings and limits: White British donors predominated, females outnumbered males, and clonal diversity was possibly underestimated. Within unmutated variant regions lay the reported targets of nearly half of spike-specific TCRs. Only 6 or 7 people who got AZD1222 tested seropositive at baseline.

The V gene is TRBV15, the J gene TRBJ1-5; D gene ambiguous. The TCR was taken from an adult in good health. Sequencing was performed on peripheral blood, taken on day 0 of AZD1222 vaccination. CDR3 protein: CATSRERLPQHF. The CDR3 coding sequence is TGTGCCACCAGCAGAGAGAGGTTGCCCCAGCATTTT.